One and the same sample provided the 4 T cell receptor beta chains below, sequenced in a study of T cell responses to AZD1222 COVID-19 vaccine. The table came from immunoSEQ multiplex PCR; TCRdb's copy has only in-frame clones and leaves some out. The sample has 150,000 to 200,000 clones; about 94% are singletons. Material: peripheral blood, obtained on day 0 of AZD1222 vaccination. These receptors were obtained from an adult in good health.

V gene TRBV11-2 combines with J gene TRBJ1-1, with D tentatively TRBD1 (5 bases). The CDR3 totals 16 residues. Looked up from germline, CDR1 is SGHAT and CDR2 is FQNNGV. The V and J ends lost 7 bases and 1 base respectively, with 19 bases between them. CDR3 sequence: CASTTHLATANTEAFF. The CDR3 DNA follows: TGTGCCAGCACCACACACCTGGCGACAGCGAACACTGAAGCTTTCTTT.

The CDR3 protein is CASTEEGRGPHEQYF. CDR3 nucleotide sequence: TGCGCCAGCACCGAAGAAGGCAGGGGGCCGCACGAGCAGTACTTC. The chain has TRBV5-1 and TRBJ2-7; 8 bases line up with TRBD1. CDR3 length equals 15 residues. Looked up from germline, CDR1 is SGHRS and CDR2 is YFSETQ. The ends lost 6 bases at V and 5 bases at J; junction bases unmatched: 13.

V gene TRBV7-6 combines with J gene TRBJ2-7; TRBD2 agrees at 9 bases. The CDR3 loop spans 15 amino acids. CDR1 SGHVS and CDR2 FNYEAQ come from the germline V gene. Unmatched junction bases numbered 9, after V lost 5 bases and J lost 4 bases. The CDR3 is CASSPMLAGSYEQYF. The CDR3 DNA reads as TGTGCCAGCAGCCCTATGCTAGCGGGGTCGTACGAGCAGTACTTC.

The chain couples TRBV25-1 to TRBJ1-1, with D maybe TRBD1 (6 bases). The germline CDR1 and CDR2 sequences are MGHDK and SYGVNS. The CDR3 runs 13 residues. The V and J ends lost 6 bases and 7 bases respectively, with 15 bases between them. CDR3 bases: TGTGCCAGCAGCAAGACCCAGGACAGTGAAGCTTTCTTT. It yields the protein CASSKTQDSEAFF.